One and the same sample provided the 4 T cell receptor beta chains below, sequenced in a study of cytomegalovirus exposure and HLA in healthy donors. The primer mix had 60 Vbeta and 13 Jbeta primers. Only in-frame clones appear in the TCRdb table, and some are missing; sequencing was by immunoSEQ multiplex PCR. The sample lists 65,000 to 85,000 clones, roughly 9.1% occurring once. Material: PBMCs. The receptors derive from a man in his 60s in good health and CMV-seropositive.

The chain joins TRBV5-1 to TRBJ1-4, with TRBD1 matching 10 bases. The CDR3 extends over 15 amino acids. The germline gives CDR1 SGHRS, CDR2 YFSETQ. The V gene end was trimmed by 8 bases and the J gene end by 3 bases; junction bases not matched to a gene: 7. The CDR3 loop reads CASTKTGGPNEKLFF. The CDR3 DNA reads as TGCGCCAGTACCAAGACAGGGGGCCCTAATGAAAAACTGTTTTTT.

The DNA of the CDR3 is TGTGCCAGCAGCCGGGACTTACAAGAGACCCAGTACTTC. As protein: CASSRDLQETQYF. The genes are TRBV7-8 and TRBJ2-5; D may be TRBD2 (6 bases). The ends were cut back, 5 bases at V and 2 bases at J, with 9 bases in the middle. Germline V CDR1 and CDR2: SGHVS, FQNEAQ. The CDR3 loop spans 13 amino acids.

This clone has a handful of counts. The CDR3 coding sequence is TGTGCCAGCAGTTACCGACAGGGCGCGAACACCGGGGAGCTGTTTTTT. Its translation: CASSYRQGANTGELFF. The genes are TRBV6-5 and TRBJ2-2, with 7 nucleotides matching TRBD1. V lost 2 bases and J lost 0; bases outside the gene matches: 3. The CDR3 is made up of 16 amino acids. Per the germline V gene, CDR1 is MNHEY and CDR2 is SVGAGI.

This clone occurred a few times. The chain employs TRBV5-4 and TRBJ2-1; the D gene is possibly TRBD1 (6 bases). Trimming pared 3 bases from V and 10 bases from J, leaving 20 bases between. The V gene's germline CDR1 is SGHNT and CDR2 YYREEE (reference sequence). The CDR3 length is 15 residues. CDR3 coding DNA: TGTGCCAGCAGCTGGGCAGGGGCCCCTAATGGGGAGCAGTTCTTC. This translates into CASSWAGAPNGEQFF.